The 28 T cell receptor beta chains in this list originate from one sample, sequenced in a study of T cell clusters in autoimmune cytopenias. Each sample's input was roughly 270 ng genomic DNA, 38,000 or so genome equivalents. TRB was amplified by touch-down multiplex PCR, primer pools A and B combined. TCRdb reprocessed the multiplex PCR reads, with one entry per CDR3 protein and no DNA. The sample has 14,000 to 15,000 distinct CDR3 sequences; the top ten hold around 3.5%. The same data also contributed to another study, on T cell repertoires in aging, cancer and after chemotherapy.

The sequencing input was peripheral blood. The source of these receptors is a human donor in good health.

J is TRBJ2-5 and V is TRBV27; TCRdb returns TRBD2, unconfirmable since there is no DNA. This CDR3 has 15 residues. Germline assignment: CDR1 MNHEY and CDR2 SMNVEV (reference sequence). CDR3 residues: CASTTAGGPRETQYF.

This clonotype counts as medium-sized by frequency. This chain connects TRBV15 to TRBJ2-1; the D gene TCRdb calls, TRBD2, cannot be checked with no DNA. Germline V gene sequence: CDR1 LNHNV, CDR2 YYDKDF (reference sequence). This CDR3 is built from 14 residues. CDR3 amino acids: CATSRGGSGNEQFF.

V gene TRBV13 combines with J gene TRBJ2-7; with no DNA, the TCRdb D assignment of TRBD2 cannot be verified. The CDR3 has 14 residues. CDR1 and CDR2 (germline): PRHDT, FYEKMQ (reference sequence). The chain's CDR3 is CASSLGSEGPEQYF.

This chain uses TRBV6-2 or TRBV6-3 with TRBJ2-1; TCRdb designates TRBD2, a call that cannot be tested without DNA. Germline CDR1 and CDR2: MNHEY and SVGEGT. The CDR3 totals 14 residues. This CDR3 is CASSVSGSYNEQFF.

CDR3 region: CASSAIGTGNTGELFF. The chain couples TRBV18 to TRBJ2-2; TCRdb selects TRBD1, and the lack of DNA leaves this call unchecked. CDR1 and CDR2 from the germline V gene are KGHSH and LQKENI. This CDR3 spans 16 amino acids. Full variable domain (rest looked up from reference TRBV18 and TRBJ2-2): NAGVMQNPRHLVRRRGQEARLRCSPMKGHSHVYWYRQLPEEGLKFMVYLQKENIIDESGMPKERFSAEFPKEGPSILRIQQVVRGDSAAYFCASSAIGTGNTGELFFGEGSRLTVL.

The V gene is TRBV12-3 or TRBV12-4, the J gene TRBJ2-2. This CDR3 has 15 residues. The CDR3 loop reads CASSLGDSYTGELFF.

The chain has TRBV6-2 or TRBV6-3 and TRBJ2-2. There are 18 residues in the CDR3. The germline V gene encodes CDR1 MNHEY and CDR2 SVGEGT. The CDR3 loop reads CASSTLKTNVIMAGELFF.

The rearrangement uses TRBV2 and TRBJ2-3. The germline V gene has CDR1 SNHLY and CDR2 FYNNEI. CDR3 size: 11 residues. Here the CDR3 reads CASSVVKIQYF.

The genes are TRBV18 and TRBJ1-2. The CDR3 consists of 15 residues. The germline V gene encodes CDR1 KGHSH and CDR2 LQKENI. The CDR3 sequence is CASSPMDGHVYGYTF. Variable domain in full (rest from reference TRBV18 and TRBJ1-2): NAGVMQNPRHLVRRRGQEARLRCSPMKGHSHVYWYRQLPEEGLKFMVYLQKENIIDESGMPKERFSAEFPKEGPSILRIQQVVRGDSAAYFCASSPMDGHVYGYTFGSGTRLTVV.

V is TRBV6-1 and J is TRBJ2-1. There are 11 residues in the CDR3. Germline CDR1 MNHNS, CDR2 SASEGT. The CDR3 spells CASSEKQRQFF.

The CDR3 here is CATVQGIYGYTF. This chain uses TRBV12-3 or TRBV12-4 with TRBJ1-2; TCRdb gives TRBD1 as the D gene, but with no DNA this cannot be confirmed. This CDR3 comprises 12 residues.

This clonotype is labeled medium-sized (0.01 to 0.1%) based on frequency. This chain's CDR3 is CASAKPSGRSNEQFF. The chain uses TRBV19 and TRBJ2-1; the TCRdb D gene call, TRBD2, has no DNA to confirm it. CDR1 and CDR2 (germline): LNHDA, SQIVND (reference sequence). CDR3 size: 15 residues.

The chain joins TRBV11-2 to TRBJ2-1; checking the TCRdb D call of TRBD2 is not possible without DNA. This CDR3 comprises 12 residues. Germline loops: CDR1 SGHAT, CDR2 FQNNGV. The CDR3 reads CAIRASRNEQFF.

The chain has TRBV7-2 and TRBJ1-2; the TRBD1 assignment by TCRdb is unverifiable without DNA. The germline CDR1 and CDR2 sequences are SGHTA and FQGNSA. The CDR3 is made up of 13 amino acids. CDR3 residues: CASSGQTNYGYTF.

This clonotype is labeled medium-sized based on frequency. The chain joins TRBV29-1 to TRBJ2-1; checking the TCRdb D call of TRBD2 is not possible without DNA. The germline gives CDR1 SQVTM, CDR2 ANQGSEA. There are 15 residues in the CDR3. The CDR3 sequence: CSVVVGGRAYNEQFF.

V and J are TRBV13 and TRBJ2-6. From germline, CDR1 is PRHDT and CDR2 FYEKMQ (reference sequence). This CDR3 is 13 amino acids long. The CDR3 region is CASSETGANVLTF.

This clonotype is called medium-sized based on its frequency. The chain uses TRBV11-3 and TRBJ2-5; TCRdb names TRBD2, which stays unverified in the absence of DNA. The V gene's germline CDR1 is SGHNT and CDR2 YENEEA. The CDR3 is 17 residues long. Here the CDR3 reads CASSLGGGRDLQETQYF.

J is TRBJ2-2 and V is TRBV24-1; without DNA, the TCRdb call of TRBD1 cannot be checked. This CDR3 has 15 amino acids. The germline gives CDR1 KGHDR, CDR2 SFDVKD. CDR3 sequence reads: CATSDPGHSTGELFF.

The rearrangement uses TRBV27 and TRBJ1-4; the D call from TCRdb, TRBD1, cannot be confirmed without DNA. This CDR3 contains 15 residues. The germline V gene has CDR1 MNHEY and CDR2 SMNVEV (reference sequence). The chain's CDR3 is CASSLGTGDNEKLFF.

The V and J genes are TRBV13 and TRBJ1-1; lacking DNA, the TRBD1 call made by TCRdb goes unchecked. Germline CDR1 PRHDT, CDR2 FYEKMQ (reference sequence). The length of the CDR3 is 13 residues. The CDR3 protein is CASSPPLATEAFF.

V gene TRBV6-5 combines with J gene TRBJ2-6. This CDR3 has 14 residues. CDR1 is MNHEY and CDR2 is SVGAGI in the germline V gene. The CDR3 sequence is CASQEVAGANVLTF.

V and J are TRBV30 and TRBJ2-1; TCRdb reports TRBD2, a call that lacks DNA to check it against. Germline loops: CDR1 GTSNPN, CDR2 SVGIG (reference sequence). The CDR3 consists of 13 residues. This CDR3 is CAWRPRGGNEQFF.

This chain links TRBV5-6 with TRBJ1-5; TCRdb outputs TRBD1, but without DNA this stays unchecked. The CDR3 is 16 amino acids. Germline V gene data show CDR1 as SGHDT and CDR2 as YYEEEE. CDR3 amino acids: CASSLAARGRNQPQHF.

By frequency, this clonotype registers medium-sized. The rearrangement links TRBV12-3 or TRBV12-4 to TRBJ2-3; checking the TCRdb D call of TRBD2 is not possible without DNA. This CDR3 contains 17 residues. CDR3 residues: CASTTSGRAAGGDTQYF.

The chain is built from TRBV29-1 and TRBJ1-1; the D call of TRBD1 rests on TCRdb alone, since no DNA is present to check it. CDR3 size: 16 residues. Germline V gives CDR1 SQVTM, CDR2 ANQGSEA. The CDR3 sequence is CSVWENRVSASREAFF.

V and J are TRBV6-1 and TRBJ2-7. This CDR3 spans 13 amino acids. Germline V CDR1 and CDR2: MNHNS, SASEGT. CDR3 region: CASSAHFSYEQYF.

This sequence joins TRBV6-1 and TRBJ1-1; the TCRdb call, TRBD1, lacks DNA for checking. The V gene's germline CDR1 is MNHNS and CDR2 SASEGT. The CDR3 is 15 amino acids. This chain's CDR3 is CASSEYRGPNTEAFF.

This clonotype is medium-sized by frequency. The chain uses TRBV29-1 and TRBJ2-5; as DNA is missing, the TRBD1 call by TCRdb cannot be tested. Germline V gene data show CDR1 as SQVTM and CDR2 as ANQGSEA. CDR3 size: 15 residues. The CDR3 sequence: CSVGKGTVSGETQYF.